A selection of T cell receptor beta chains follows, all from one sample in a study of blood T cell repertoires in COVID-19. The data were produced by immunoSEQ multiplex PCR, yet TCRdb's version contains in-frame clones alone and is incomplete. In the table there are about 88,000 clones, 85% to 95% of which are singletons. Material: peripheral blood. These receptors all stem from a man between 60 and 75 years old with acute or convalescent COVID-19. Both conserved end residues are part of each CDR3. A D gene is named only where the DNA matches it firmly. A row's size may be missing; if present it is once, few, many or a size class.

>TRBJ2-5|TRBV4-2|TRBD2|.
TGTGCCAGCAGCCAGTCGGGACTAGCCCAAGAGACCCAGTACTTC
CASSQSGLAQETQYF
>TRBJ2-1|TRBV19|TRBD1|.
TGTGCCAGTAGTAGAGGACAGGGGGGTTACAATGAGCAGTTCTTC
CASSRGQGGYNEQFF
>TRBJ1-2|TRBV5-6|.|.
TGTGCCAGCAGTCCTCTCTCGGGGTATGGCTACACCTTC
CASSPLSGYGYTF
>TRBJ2-7|TRBV11-2|.|.
TGTGCCAGCAGCCCCTCTGGGTTCAGGTACGAGCAGTACTTC
CASSPSGFRYEQYF
>TRBJ2-7|TRBV19|.|.
TGTGCCAGTAGTGTCCGCGGGACAGACTACGAGCAGTACTTC
CASSVRGTDYEQYF
>TRBJ1-3|TRBV24-1|.|.
TGTGCCACCAGTGACGCAGGGGCTGGAAACACCATATATTTT
CATSDAGAGNTIYF
>TRBJ2-7|TRBV7-9|TRBD2|.
TGTGCCAGCAGCTTTGGGACTAGCGGGAGCCACGAGCAGTACTTC
CASSFGTSGSHEQYF
>TRBJ1-6|TRBV27|.|.
TGTGCCAGCAGTTTATCGCGGAGGGATAATTCACCCCTCCACTTT
CASSLSRRDNSPLHF
>TRBJ1-1|TRBV3-1/TRBV3-2|.|few
TGTGCCAGCAGCCAGAATACAGGGAACACTGAAGCTTTCTTT
CASSQNTGNTEAFF
>TRBJ1-4|TRBV28|TRBD1|.
TGTGCCAGCAGTTTAGGGGACAGGGCTAATGAAAAACTGTTTTTT
CASSLGDRANEKLFF
>TRBJ2-1|TRBV10-3|TRBD2|.
TGTGCCATCAGTGGAAAGTCGGGAGCGGGAGGGCCGGGCAATGAGCAGTTCTTC
CAISGKSGAGGPGNEQFF
>TRBJ1-1|TRBV7-9|TRBD1|.
TGTGCCAGCAGCCCCCGGGACAGGGGGATTGAAGCTTTCTTT
CASSPRDRGIEAFF
>TRBJ2-7|TRBV4-1|.|.
TGCGCCAGCAGCCAAGACACCTACGAGCAGTACTTC
CASSQDTYEQYF
>TRBJ1-1|TRBV5-1|TRBD1|few
TGCGCCAGCAGCCCCGAGGACAGGGCATCAACTGAAGCTTTCTTT
CASSPEDRASTEAFF
>TRBJ2-7|TRBV5-1|.|.
TGCGCCAGCAGCGCGCTCGCTAGCGCGATCTCCTACGAGCAGTACTTC
CASSALASAISYEQYF
>TRBJ1-2|TRBV10-3|TRBD1|.
TGTGCCATCAGTCCGGACAGGGGGCAAGGCTACACCTTC
CAISPDRGQGYTF
>TRBJ2-2|TRBV29-1|TRBD1|.
TGCAGCGCCTTGTATGGACAGGGGGCCGCCGGGGAGCTGTTTTTT
CSALYGQGAAGELFF
>TRBJ2-7|TRBV7-2|TRBD2|.
TGTGCCAGCAGCTTAGGGAATAGCGGGGAGGTCGAGCAGTACTTC
CASSLGNSGEVEQYF
>TRBJ2-7|TRBV29-1|.|once
TGCAGCGGATCGACTACGCCCTACGAGCAGTACTTC
CSGSTTPYEQYF
>TRBJ2-2|TRBV4-3|.|.
TGCGCCAGCAGCCAAGATCTTGTCCTTGGACAGTCGAACACCGGGGAGCTGTTTTTT
CASSQDLVLGQSNTGELFF